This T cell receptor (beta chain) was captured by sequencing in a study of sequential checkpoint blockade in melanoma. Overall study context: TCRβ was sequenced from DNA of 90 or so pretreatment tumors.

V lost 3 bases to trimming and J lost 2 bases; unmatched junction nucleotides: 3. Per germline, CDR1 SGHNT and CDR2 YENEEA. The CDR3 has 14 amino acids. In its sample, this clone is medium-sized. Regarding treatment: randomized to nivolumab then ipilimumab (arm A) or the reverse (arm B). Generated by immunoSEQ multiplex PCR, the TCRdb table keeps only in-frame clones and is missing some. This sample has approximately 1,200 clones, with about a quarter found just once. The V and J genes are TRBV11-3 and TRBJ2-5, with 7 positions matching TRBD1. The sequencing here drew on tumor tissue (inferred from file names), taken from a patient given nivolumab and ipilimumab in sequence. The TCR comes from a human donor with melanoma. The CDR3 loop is CASSLVRGQETQYF. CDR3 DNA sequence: TGTGCCAGCAGCTTGGTCAGGGGGCAAGAGACCCAGTACTTC. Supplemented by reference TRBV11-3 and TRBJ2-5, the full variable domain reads EAGVVQSPRYKIIEKKQPVAFWCNPISGHNTLYWYLQNLGQGPELLIRYENEEAVDDSQLPKDRFSAERLKGVDSTLKIQPAELGDSAVYLCASSLVRGQETQYFGPGTRLLVL.